The clone carrying this T cell receptor beta chain has just a few counts. Its antigen is unidentified. TCRdb's table, derived via immunoSEQ multiplex PCR, lists solely in-frame clones and lacks some. The data show 350,000 to 600,000 clones, roughly 87% seen once. The CDR3 contains 16 residues. V lost 0 bases, J lost 2 bases, and 11 bases lay in between. Germline-derived CDR1 and CDR2 are LNHDA and SQIVND (reference sequence). These data are taken from a study of Ad26.COV2.S vaccination and SARS-CoV-2 variants. Study-wide context: Intramuscular Ad26.COV2.S doses were given once or twice, 56 days apart. Study-wide results and caveats: Vaccine and placebo groups showed comparable non-spike TCR breadth.

Documented treatment: some 20 received Ad26.COV2.S at low or high dose, single or two shots; 5 received placebo; per-sample allocation not given. At day 63 after the first vaccine or placebo injection, samples were drawn. The vaccine delivered Wuhan-strain SARS-CoV-2 spike through an Ad26 vector. The input for sequencing was peripheral blood, taken in a trial of Ad26.COV2.S vaccine versus placebo. The genes are TRBV19 and TRBJ1-5; D is perhaps TRBD1 (5 bases). The origin of this receptor is a person between 18 and 59 years old who received the Ad26.COV2.S COVID-19 vaccine or a placebo. This chain's CDR3 is CASSIDYGGGNQPQHF. CDR3 sequence (DNA): TGTGCCAGTAGTATAGATTACGGGGGTGGCAATCAGCCCCAGCATTTT.